Following are 25 T cell receptor beta chains from one sample sequenced in a study of T-cell memory formation after mild COVID-19. One entry per CDR3 protein, called by TCRdb with MiXCR from the 5' RACE reads. The sample includes around 150,000 distinct CDR3 sequences, approximately 14% of them seen just once. The sequenced material came from PBMCs or a T cell subset sorted from them (not recorded which). The receptor source for this set is an adult woman who had mild COVID-19 (a few samples of this study predate the infection). Cell type and time point are not known.

This clonotype was recorded a few times. The chain recombines TRBV7-9 with TRBJ1-3, with a possible D match to TRBD1 (5 bases). This CDR3 contains 14 residues. V was pared by 6 bases and J by 2 bases, with 11 bases between. Germline V CDR1 and CDR2: SEHNR, FQNEAQ (reference sequence). CDR3 sequence reads: CASRGQGTGNTIYF. The CDR3 DNA sequence: TGTGCCAGCAGAGGGCAGGGAACTGGAAACACCATATATTTT.

This clonotype was seen a few times. CDR3 bases: TGCGCCAGCAGCTCCTTTGGCAGGGTGGACTACGAGCAGTACTTC. Translated: CASSSFGRVDYEQYF. The chain recombines TRBV5-1 with TRBJ2-7; perhaps TRBD1 as D (5 bases). This CDR3 has 15 amino acids. V dropped 3 bases and J dropped 3 bases, with 16 bases sitting between them. Germline-derived CDR1 and CDR2 are SGHRS and YFSETQ.

Ten or more counts support this clonotype. The V and J genes are TRBV20-1 and TRBJ2-3, with D maybe TRBD2 (5 bases). Trimming left V 3 bases short and J 4 bases short, with 20 bases between. Per the germline V gene, CDR1 is DFQATT and CDR2 is SNEGSKA (reference sequence). CDR3 length: 16 residues. CDR3 sequence: CSASSTSGPGADTQYF. The CDR3 DNA follows: TGCAGTGCTAGTTCAACGAGCGGCCCTGGCGCAGATACGCAGTATTTT.

This clonotype was found once. The chain uses TRBV5-1 and TRBJ2-3; 7 nucleotides agree with TRBD2. The CDR3 extends over 12 amino acids. J was trimmed by 4 bases and V by 4 bases; bases with no gene match: 0. Per germline, CDR1 SGHRS and CDR2 YFSETQ. CDR3 in amino acids: CASSLAADTQYF. CDR3 sequence (DNA): TGCGCCAGCAGCCTAGCGGCAGATACGCAGTATTTT. Based on the CDR3 plus reference TRBV5-1 and TRBJ2-3, the full variable domain is KAGVTQTPRYLIKTRGQQVTLSCSPISGHRSVSWYQQTPGQGLQFLFEYFSETQRNKGNFPGRFSGRQFSNSRSEMNVSTLELGDSALYLCASSLAADTQYFGPGTRLTVL.

This clonotype turned up a few times. The rearrangement joins TRBV3-1 to TRBJ1-1; TRBD1 agrees at 10 bases. Germline CDR1 is LGHDT and CDR2 is YNNKEL (reference sequence). With 3 bases clipped from V and 4 bases from J, the junction kept 8 bases outside the gene matches. This CDR3 has 16 amino acids. CDR3 bases: TGTGCCAGCAGCCATCGACAGGGGGCAAGTTCCACTGAAGCTTTCTTT. Translating it yields CASSHRQGASSTEAFF.

This clonotype was seen only a few times. The chain links TRBV9 to TRBJ2-3, with unresolved D. The length of the CDR3 is 14 residues. The germline gives CDR1 SGDLS, CDR2 YYNGEE. V gave up 0 bases and J gave up 2 bases, with 7 bases separating them. As DNA, the CDR3 is TGTGCCAGCAGCGTAGGAGAGAACACAGATACGCAGTATTTT. This sequence encodes CASSVGENTDTQYF.

This chain joins TRBV30 and TRBJ1-1; a weak D match, TRBD1 (5 bases). Trimming left V 2 bases short and J 3 bases short, with 7 bases between. This CDR3 has 12 residues. Looked up from germline, CDR1 is GTSNPN and CDR2 is SVGIG (reference sequence). CDR3 DNA sequence: TGTGCCTGGAGTAACAGGCACACTGAAGCTTTCTTT. Protein sequence: CAWSNRHTEAFF.

In nucleotides, the CDR3 is TGCGCCAGCAGCCAAGATACGGCTAGCGGTACAGATACGCAGTATTTT. Translating gives CASSQDTASGTDTQYF. The chain is built from TRBV4-3 and TRBJ2-3, with 7 bases aligning to TRBD2. V lost 0 bases to trimming and J lost 3 bases; unmatched junction nucleotides: 6. This CDR3 is 16 amino acids long. CDR1 is LGHNA, CDR2 YSLEER, per germline.

The J gene is TRBJ2-7, the V gene TRBV10-3, with D unclear. Germline CDR1 and CDR2: ENHRY and SYGVKD. The CDR3 has 13 residues. The germline V and J ends were trimmed by 6 bases and 0 bases, with 9 bases remaining between them. The CDR3 loop reads CAIRAEDSYEQYF. The CDR3 region has the DNA TGTGCCATCAGGGCAGAGGACTCCTACGAGCAGTACTTC.

The genes are TRBV5-6 and TRBJ1-5; possibly TRBD1 for D (6 bases). With 0 bases removed from V and 6 bases from J, the gap between germline ends came to 10 bases. CDR1 and CDR2 (germline): SGHDT, YYEEEE. The CDR3 is made up of 14 amino acids. This chain's CDR3 is CASSLGTVRQPQHF. CDR3 nucleotide sequence: TGTGCCAGCAGCTTGGGGACAGTTCGTCAGCCCCAGCATTTT. Together with reference TRBV5-6 and TRBJ1-5, the CDR3 gives the full variable domain: DAGVTQSPTHLIKTRGQQVTLRCSPKSGHDTVSWYQQALGQGPQFIFQYYEEEERQRGNFPDRFSGHQFPNYSSELNVNALLLGDSALYLCASSLGTVRQPQHFGDGTRLSIL.

The chain joins TRBV7-6 to TRBJ2-1; D perhaps matches TRBD2 (5 bases). This CDR3 contains 15 residues. CDR1 and CDR2 (germline): SGHVS, FNYEAQ. With 0 bases removed from V and 4 bases from J, the gap between germline ends came to 10 bases. The chain's CDR3 is CASSLAQPGYNEQFF. CDR3 DNA: TGTGCCAGCAGCTTAGCCCAGCCGGGGTACAATGAGCAGTTCTTC.

This clonotype has just a few counts. The V and J genes are TRBV5-6 and TRBJ2-7; a possible D gene is TRBD1 (5 bases). V was trimmed by 2 bases and J by 0 bases, leaving 9 bases between them. From germline, CDR1 is SGHDT and CDR2 YYEEEE. This CDR3 has 14 residues. CDR3 in amino acids: CASSFVQGSYEQYF. The CDR3 DNA reads as TGTGCCAGCAGCTTCGTCCAGGGCTCCTACGAGCAGTACTTC.

V is TRBV7-8 and J is TRBJ2-3; 13 bases line up with TRBD2. CDR1 is SGHVS, CDR2 FQNEAQ, per germline. V shed 1 base and J 2 bases; nucleotides not matched to a gene: 3. CDR3 size: 17 residues. The CDR3 loop reads CASSLEGLAGPTDTQYF. DNA for the CDR3: TGTGCCAGCAGCTTAGAGGGACTAGCGGGACCCACAGATACGCAGTATTTT.

This clonotype has only a few counts. This chain links TRBV6-1 with TRBJ1-1, with 7 bases fitting TRBD1. CDR1 is MNHNS and CDR2 is SASEGT in the germline V gene. This CDR3 spans 13 amino acids. The J segment lost 4 bases and the V segment lost 6 bases, leaving 5 bases of the junction unmatched. CDR3 in DNA: TGTGCCAGCAGCGTGACAGGGACCACTGAAGCTTTCTTT. Residues: CASSVTGTTEAFF.

This clonotype has a handful of counts. V gene TRBV4-2 combines with J gene TRBJ2-2, with TRBD2 matching over 9 bases. The CDR3 extends over 16 amino acids. J gave up 3 bases and V 1 base, and 3 bases lay outside the gene matches. Per the germline V gene, CDR1 is LGHNA and CDR2 is YNFKEQ. CDR3 sequence reads: CASSQARTSDTGELFF. The CDR3 coding sequence is TGTGCCAGCAGCCAAGCCCGGACTAGCGACACCGGGGAGCTGTTTTTT.

This rearrangement joins TRBV4-3 to TRBJ2-4; D unresolved. This CDR3 has 15 amino acids. The germline CDR1 and CDR2 sequences are LGHNA and YSLEER. V lost 2 bases and J lost 8, with 16 bases in between. CDR3 DNA sequence: TGCGCCAGCAGCCAAACCCCGGGCCCAAGGGACATTCAGTACTTC. As protein: CASSQTPGPRDIQYF.

The chain combines TRBV6-1 with TRBJ1-2; the D is unclear. CDR1 MNHNS and CDR2 SASEGT come from the germline V gene. The CDR3 spans 15 residues. V shed 2 bases and J shed 8 bases, with 18 bases lying between them. This chain's CDR3 is CASSESGRNLRGYTF. DNA for the CDR3: TGTGCCAGCAGTGAATCCGGGCGTAACCTCAGAGGCTACACCTTC.

This chain joins TRBV6-2 or TRBV6-3 and TRBJ2-1, with D uncertain. The CDR3 spans 12 residues. Germline-derived CDR1 and CDR2 are MNHEY and SVGEGT. Trimming shortened V by 5 bases and J by 8 bases, and 10 bases separated the two germline ends. The CDR3 DNA sequence: TGTGCCAGCAGTGGTCCGTCGCATGAGCAGTTCTTC. Residues: CASSGPSHEQFF.

The rearrangement joins TRBV12-3 or TRBV12-4 to TRBJ1-1; TRBD1 matches 8 bases. This CDR3 comprises 14 residues. The junction had 7 bases not matched to a gene; V was cut back by 5 bases and J by 5 bases. The CDR3 is CASSGRQGRTEAFF. CDR3 DNA sequence: TGTGCCAGCAGTGGAAGACAGGGGCGAACTGAAGCTTTCTTT.

This clonotype has a handful of counts. The CDR3 sequence is CASSPRGDSNQPQHF. The CDR3 DNA is TGTGCCAGCAGCCCGAGGGGTGATAGCAATCAGCCCCAGCATTTT. V usage is TRBV7-9 and J usage is TRBJ1-5; D possibly corresponds to TRBD1 (5 bases). V shed 5 bases and J shed 0 bases, with 11 bases lying between them. Germline values: CDR1 SEHNR, CDR2 FQNEAQ (reference sequence). The CDR3 consists of 15 residues.

This sequence joins TRBV7-2 and TRBJ2-2; TRBD2 agrees at 7 bases. The CDR3 runs to 15 residues. After removal of 7 bases from V and 1 base from J, the junction contained 6 bases not matched to a gene. The germline gives CDR1 SGHTA, CDR2 FQGNSA. Here the CDR3 reads CASTSPGGNTGELFF. For the CDR3, the DNA is TGTGCCAGCACCTCCCCGGGAGGGAACACCGGGGAGCTGTTTTTT.

This clonotype was counted a single time. The chain links TRBV11-2 to TRBJ2-5, with TRBD2 identical over 9 bases. J was trimmed by 5 bases and V by 0 bases; bases with no gene match: 4. CDR1 is SGHAT and CDR2 is FQNNGV in the germline V gene. This CDR3 spans 15 amino acids. The CDR3 protein is CASSLEGGTSETQYF. The CDR3 DNA reads TGTGCCAGCAGCTTAGAAGGTGGGACTAGCGAGACCCAGTACTTC.

This clonotype was seen a handful of times. The chain joins TRBV5-6 to TRBJ2-1, with D possibly TRBD1 on 6 matching bases. Germline V CDR1 and CDR2: SGHDT, YYEEEE. The CDR3 is 17 residues long. V was clipped by 0 bases and J by 2 bases, with 15 bases between them. The CDR3 loop reads CASSLVVVGAAYNEQFF. CDR3 coding DNA: TGTGCCAGCAGCTTGGTTGTTGTGGGGGCGGCCTACAATGAGCAGTTCTTC. The full variable domain, completed using reference TRBV5-6 and TRBJ2-1, is DAGVTQSPTHLIKTRGQQVTLRCSPKSGHDTVSWYQQALGQGPQFIFQYYEEEERQRGNFPDRFSGHQFPNYSSELNVNALLLGDSALYLCASSLVVVGAAYNEQFFGPGTRLTVL.

This clonotype has at least ten counts. The chain uses TRBV5-4 and TRBJ2-5, with TRBD1 matching 10 bases. This CDR3 is built from 14 residues. CDR1 is SGHNT and CDR2 is YYREEE in the germline V gene (reference sequence). V lost 6 bases to trimming and J lost 4 bases; unmatched junction nucleotides: 6. CDR3: CASTRDRGRETQYF. CDR3 DNA sequence: TGTGCCAGCACCCGAGACAGGGGGCGAGAGACCCAGTACTTC.

The chain uses TRBV6-2 or TRBV6-3 and TRBJ2-1; the D gene is possibly TRBD1 (6 bases). Trimming removed 7 bases at V and 4 bases at J, with 17 bases between. Germline V CDR1 and CDR2: MNHEY, SVGEGT. This CDR3 spans 15 amino acids. The CDR3 DNA sequence: TGTGCCAGCACCTCACAGGGAAATCCTTACAATGAGCAGTTCTTC. Translated: CASTSQGNPYNEQFF.